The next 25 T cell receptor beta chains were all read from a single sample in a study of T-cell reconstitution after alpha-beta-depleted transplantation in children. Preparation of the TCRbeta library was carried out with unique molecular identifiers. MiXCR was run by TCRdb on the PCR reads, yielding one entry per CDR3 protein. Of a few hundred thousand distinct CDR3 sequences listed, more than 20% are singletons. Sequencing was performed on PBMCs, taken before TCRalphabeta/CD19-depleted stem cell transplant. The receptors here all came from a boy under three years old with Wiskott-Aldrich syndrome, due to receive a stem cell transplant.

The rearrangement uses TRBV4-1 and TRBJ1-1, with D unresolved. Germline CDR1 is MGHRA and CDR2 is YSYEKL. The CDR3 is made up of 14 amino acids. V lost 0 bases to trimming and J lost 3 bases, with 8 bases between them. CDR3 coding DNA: TGCGCCAGCAGCCAAGAAGGAGGGTACACTGAAGCTTTCTTT. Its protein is CASSQEGGYTEAFF.

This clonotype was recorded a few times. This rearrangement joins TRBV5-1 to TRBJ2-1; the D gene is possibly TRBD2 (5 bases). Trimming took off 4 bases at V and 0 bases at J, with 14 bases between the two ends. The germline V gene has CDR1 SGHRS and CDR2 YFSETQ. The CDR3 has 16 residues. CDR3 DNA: TGCGCCAGCAGCAGAGGTGGCGGAGGCTCCTACAATGAGCAGTTCTTC. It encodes CASSRGGGGSYNEQFF.

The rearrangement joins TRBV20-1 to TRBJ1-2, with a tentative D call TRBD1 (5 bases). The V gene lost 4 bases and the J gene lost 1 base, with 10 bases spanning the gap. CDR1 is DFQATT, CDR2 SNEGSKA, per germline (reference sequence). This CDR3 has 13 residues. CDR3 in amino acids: CSATRGSNYGYTF. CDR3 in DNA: TGCAGTGCTACCCGGGGGAGTAACTATGGCTACACCTTC.

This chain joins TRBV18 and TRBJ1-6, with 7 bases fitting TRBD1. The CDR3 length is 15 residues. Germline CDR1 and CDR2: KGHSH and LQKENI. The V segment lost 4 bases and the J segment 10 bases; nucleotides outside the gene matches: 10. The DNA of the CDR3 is TGTGCCAGCTCACTAACGACAGGGTTAGGATCACCCCTCCACTTT. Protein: CASSLTTGLGSPLHF.

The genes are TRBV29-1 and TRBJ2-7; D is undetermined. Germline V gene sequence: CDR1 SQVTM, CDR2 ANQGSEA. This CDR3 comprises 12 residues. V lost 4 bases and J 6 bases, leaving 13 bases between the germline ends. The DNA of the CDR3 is TGCAGCGTTGGTCAGAAAAAAGGCGAGCAGTACTTC. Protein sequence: CSVGQKKGEQYF.

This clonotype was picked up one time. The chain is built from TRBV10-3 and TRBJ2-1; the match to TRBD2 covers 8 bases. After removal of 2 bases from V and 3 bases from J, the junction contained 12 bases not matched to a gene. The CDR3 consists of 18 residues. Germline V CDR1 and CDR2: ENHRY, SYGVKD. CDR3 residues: CAISEPRGSGRGYNEQFF. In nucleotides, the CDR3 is TGTGCCATCAGTGAGCCACGGGGAAGCGGGAGAGGCTACAATGAGCAGTTCTTC.

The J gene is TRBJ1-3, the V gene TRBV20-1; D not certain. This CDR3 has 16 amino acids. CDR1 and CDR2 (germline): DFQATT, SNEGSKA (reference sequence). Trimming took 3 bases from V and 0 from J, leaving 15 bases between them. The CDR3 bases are TGCAGTGCTAGCACCGTCGCTTGGGACTCTGGAAACACCATATATTTT. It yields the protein CSASTVAWDSGNTIYF.

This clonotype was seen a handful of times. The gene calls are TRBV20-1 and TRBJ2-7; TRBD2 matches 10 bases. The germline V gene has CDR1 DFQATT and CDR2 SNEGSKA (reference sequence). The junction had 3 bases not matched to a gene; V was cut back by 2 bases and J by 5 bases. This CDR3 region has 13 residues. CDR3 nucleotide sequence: TGCAGTGCTAGACTAGCGGGAGTCCACGAGCAGTACTTC. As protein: CSARLAGVHEQYF.

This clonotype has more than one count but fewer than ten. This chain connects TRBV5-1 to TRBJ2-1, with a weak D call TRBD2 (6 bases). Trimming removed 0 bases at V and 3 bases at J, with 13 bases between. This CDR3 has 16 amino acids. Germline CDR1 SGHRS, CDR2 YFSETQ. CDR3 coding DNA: TGCGCCAGCAGCTTGGTGAGGGAGGACATCTACAATGAGCAGTTCTTC. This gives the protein CASSLVREDIYNEQFF.

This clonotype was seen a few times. The CDR3 DNA sequence: TGTGCCAGCAGCCATCAGCCTAGCGGGAGAGAAGAGACCCAGTACTTC. As protein: CASSHQPSGREETQYF. The rearrangement joins TRBV6-1 to TRBJ2-5; TRBD2 aligns across 10 bases. Trimming cost V 6 bases and J 3 bases; bases outside gene matches: 10. CDR1 is MNHNS, CDR2 SASEGT, per germline. The CDR3 extends over 16 amino acids.

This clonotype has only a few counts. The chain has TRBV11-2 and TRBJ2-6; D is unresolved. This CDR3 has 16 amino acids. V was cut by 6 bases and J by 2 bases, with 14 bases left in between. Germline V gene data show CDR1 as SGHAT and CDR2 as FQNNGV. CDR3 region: CASRHPGLAGANVLTF. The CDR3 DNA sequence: TGTGCCAGCAGACACCCCGGATTAGCTGGGGCCAACGTCCTGACTTTC.

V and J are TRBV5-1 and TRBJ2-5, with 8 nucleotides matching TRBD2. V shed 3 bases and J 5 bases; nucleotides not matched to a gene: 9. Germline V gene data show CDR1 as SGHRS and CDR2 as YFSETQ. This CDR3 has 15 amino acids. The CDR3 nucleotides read TGCGCCAGCAGCTCGACGGGAGGGCCATGGGAGACCCAGTACTTC. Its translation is CASSSTGGPWETQYF.

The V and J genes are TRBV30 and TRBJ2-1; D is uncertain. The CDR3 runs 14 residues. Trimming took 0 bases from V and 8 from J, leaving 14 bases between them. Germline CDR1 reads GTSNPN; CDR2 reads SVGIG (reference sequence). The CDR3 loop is CAWSVPPLHDEQFF. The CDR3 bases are TGTGCCTGGAGTGTACCCCCACTCCATGATGAGCAGTTCTTC.

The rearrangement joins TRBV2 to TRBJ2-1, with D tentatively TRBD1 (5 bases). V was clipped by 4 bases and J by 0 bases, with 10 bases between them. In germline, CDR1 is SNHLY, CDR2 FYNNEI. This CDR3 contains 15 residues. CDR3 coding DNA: TGTGCCAGCAGTGCCACAGGAAGCTCCTACAATGAGCAGTTCTTC. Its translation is CASSATGSSYNEQFF.

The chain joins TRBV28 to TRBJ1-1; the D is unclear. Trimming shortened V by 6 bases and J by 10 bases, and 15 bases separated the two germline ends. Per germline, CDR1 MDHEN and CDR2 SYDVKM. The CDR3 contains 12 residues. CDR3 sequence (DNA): TGTGCCAGCAGCCCGGTCCCGTCTGGAGCTTTCTTT. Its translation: CASSPVPSGAFF.

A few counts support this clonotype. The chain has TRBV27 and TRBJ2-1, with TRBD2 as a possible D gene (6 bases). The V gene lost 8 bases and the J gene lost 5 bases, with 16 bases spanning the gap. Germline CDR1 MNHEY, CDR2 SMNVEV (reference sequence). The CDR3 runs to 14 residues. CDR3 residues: CASASRETHNEQFF. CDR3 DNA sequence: TGTGCCAGCGCCAGCCGGGAGACCCACAATGAGCAGTTCTTC.

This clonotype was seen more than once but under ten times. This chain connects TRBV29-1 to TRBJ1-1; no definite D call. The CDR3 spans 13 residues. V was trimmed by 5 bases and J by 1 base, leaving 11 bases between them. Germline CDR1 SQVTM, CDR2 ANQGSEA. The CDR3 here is CSVKNQANTEAFF. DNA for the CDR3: TGCAGCGTTAAAAATCAGGCGAACACTGAAGCTTTCTTT.

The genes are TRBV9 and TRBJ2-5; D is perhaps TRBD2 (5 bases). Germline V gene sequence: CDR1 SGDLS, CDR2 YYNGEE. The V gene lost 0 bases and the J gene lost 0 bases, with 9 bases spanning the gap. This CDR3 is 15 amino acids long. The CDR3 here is CASSVAGKYQETQYF. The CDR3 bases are TGTGCCAGCAGCGTAGCCGGGAAGTACCAAGAGACCCAGTACTTC.

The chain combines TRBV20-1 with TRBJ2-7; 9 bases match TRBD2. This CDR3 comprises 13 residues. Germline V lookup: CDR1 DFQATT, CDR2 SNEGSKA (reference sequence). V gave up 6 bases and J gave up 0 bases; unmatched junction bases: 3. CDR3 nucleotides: TGCAGTGCCCGTAGCGGGAGCTCCTACGAGCAGTACTTC. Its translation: CSARSGSSYEQYF.

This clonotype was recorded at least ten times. This CDR3 reads CASSLGLAENIQYF. In nucleotides, the CDR3 is TGCGCCAGCAGCTTAGGACTAGCGGAAAACATTCAGTACTTC. The J gene is TRBJ2-4, the V gene TRBV5-1; the match to TRBD2 covers 10 bases. V was pared by 2 bases and J by 5 bases, with 1 base of the junction left unmatched. The CDR3 extends over 14 amino acids. CDR1 is SGHRS, CDR2 YFSETQ, per germline.

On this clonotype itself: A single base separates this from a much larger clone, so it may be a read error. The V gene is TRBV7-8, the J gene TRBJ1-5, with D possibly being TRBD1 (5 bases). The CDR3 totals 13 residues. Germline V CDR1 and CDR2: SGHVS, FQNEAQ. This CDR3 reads CASSLRGNLPQHF. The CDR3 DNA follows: TGTGCCAGCAGCCTTCGGGGCAATCTGCCCCAGCATTTT. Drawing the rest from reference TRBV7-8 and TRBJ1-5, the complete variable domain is GAGVSQSPRYKVAKRGQDVALRCDPISGHVSLFWYQQALGQGPEFLTYFQNEAQLDKSGLPSDRFFAERPEGSVSTLKIQRTQQEDSAVYLCASSLRGNLPQHFGDGTRLSIL.

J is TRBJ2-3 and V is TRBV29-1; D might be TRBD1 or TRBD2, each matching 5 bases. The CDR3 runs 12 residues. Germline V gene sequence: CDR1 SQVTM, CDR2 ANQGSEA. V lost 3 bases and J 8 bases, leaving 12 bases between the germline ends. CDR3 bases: TGCAGCGTTGACGACGGGGCGGCTACGCAGTATTTT. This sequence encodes CSVDDGAATQYF.

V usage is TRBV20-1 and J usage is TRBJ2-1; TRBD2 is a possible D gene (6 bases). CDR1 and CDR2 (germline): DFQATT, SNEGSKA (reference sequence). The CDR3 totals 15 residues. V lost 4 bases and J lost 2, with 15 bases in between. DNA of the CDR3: TGCAGTGCTACCCCCACGACTAGAGCCTACAATGAGCAGTTCTTC. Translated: CSATPTTRAYNEQFF.

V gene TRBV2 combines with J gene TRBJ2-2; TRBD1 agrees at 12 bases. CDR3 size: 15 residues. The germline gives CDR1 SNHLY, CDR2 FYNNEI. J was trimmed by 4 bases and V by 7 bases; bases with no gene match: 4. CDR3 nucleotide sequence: TGTGCCAGCATTTGGGACAGGGGGCGCACCGGGGAGCTGTTTTTT. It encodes CASIWDRGRTGELFF.

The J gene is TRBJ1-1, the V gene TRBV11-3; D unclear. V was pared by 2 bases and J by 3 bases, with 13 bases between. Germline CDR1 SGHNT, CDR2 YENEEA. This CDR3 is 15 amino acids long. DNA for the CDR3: TGTGCCAGCAGCTTAAGCCCACGGCTGTACACTGAAGCTTTCTTT. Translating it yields CASSLSPRLYTEAFF.